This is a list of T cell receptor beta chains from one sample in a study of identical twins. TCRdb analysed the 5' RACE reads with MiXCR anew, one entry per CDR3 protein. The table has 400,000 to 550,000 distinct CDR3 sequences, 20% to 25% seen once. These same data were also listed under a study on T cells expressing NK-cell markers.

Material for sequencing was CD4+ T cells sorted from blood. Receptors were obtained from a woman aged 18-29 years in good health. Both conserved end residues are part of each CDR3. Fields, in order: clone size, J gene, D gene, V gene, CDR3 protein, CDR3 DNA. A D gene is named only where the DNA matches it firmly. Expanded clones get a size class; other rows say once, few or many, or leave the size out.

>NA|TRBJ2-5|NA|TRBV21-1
CASSRLKETQYF
TGTGCCAGCAGCCGGCTGAAAGAGACCCAGTACTTC
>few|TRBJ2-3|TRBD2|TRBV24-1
CATSERTSGSTDTQYF
TGTGCCACCAGTGAAAGGACTAGCGGAAGCACAGATACGCAGTATTTT
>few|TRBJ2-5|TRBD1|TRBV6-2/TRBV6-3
CATAPRGETQYF
TGTGCCACCGCCCCCAGGGGGGAGACCCAGTACTTC
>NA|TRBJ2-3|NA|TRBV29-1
CSAWPQSADTQYF
TGCAGCGCGTGGCCCCAGTCGGCAGATACGCAGTATTTT
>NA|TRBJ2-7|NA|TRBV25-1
CASTGRSPADEQYF
TGTGCCAGCACAGGTCGCTCCCCCGCCGACGAGCAGTACTTC
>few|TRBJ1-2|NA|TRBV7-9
CASSLAGSPLVSYTF
TGTGCCAGCAGCTTAGCGGGGAGTCCTCTAGTAAGCTACACCTTC
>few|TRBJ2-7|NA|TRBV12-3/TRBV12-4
CASSFRLVYEQYF
TGTGCCAGCAGTTTTCGACTAGTCTACGAGCAGTACTTC
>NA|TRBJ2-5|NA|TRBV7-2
CASSLGRWQETQYF
TGTGCCAGCAGCTTAGGGCGTTGGCAAGAGACCCAGTACTTC
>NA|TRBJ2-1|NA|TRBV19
CASSLTWTAGEQFF
TGTGCCAGTAGTCTCACATGGACTGCTGGGGAGCAGTTCTTC
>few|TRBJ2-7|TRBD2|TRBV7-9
CASSVAGGPAYEQYF
TGTGCCAGCAGCGTAGCGGGAGGGCCAGCCTACGAGCAGTACTTC
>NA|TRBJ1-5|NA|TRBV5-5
CASSFSGTLRNQPQHF
TGTGCCAGCAGCTTTAGTGGGACTTTGCGCAATCAGCCCCAGCATTTT
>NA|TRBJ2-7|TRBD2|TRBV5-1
CASSSGLAGGLQQYF
TGCGCCAGCAGCTCGGGACTAGCGGGAGGGTTACAGCAGTACTTC
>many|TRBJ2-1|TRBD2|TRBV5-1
CASSLGSGAYNEQFF
TGTGCCAGCAGCTTAGGTAGCGGGGCATACAATGAGCAGTTCTTC
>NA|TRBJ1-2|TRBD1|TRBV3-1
CASSQEGTDRGYTF
TGTGCCAGCAGCCAAGAGGGGACAGACCGAGGCTACACCTTC
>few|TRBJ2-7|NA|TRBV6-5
CASSYSGGGVGEQYF
TGTGCCAGCAGTTACTCGGGAGGGGGAGTCGGCGAGCAGTACTTC
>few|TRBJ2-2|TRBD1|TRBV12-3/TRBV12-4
CASTTFPGTGGTGELFF
TGTGCCAGCACCACCTTCCCCGGGACAGGGGGCACCGGGGAGCTGTTTTTT
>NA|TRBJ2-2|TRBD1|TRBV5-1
CASSSRTGLTGELFF
TGCGCCAGCAGCTCCCGGACAGGGTTGACCGGGGAGCTGTTTTTT
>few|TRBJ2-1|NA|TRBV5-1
CASTQAGSSYNEQFF
TGCGCCAGCACCCAAGCGGGTAGCTCCTACAATGAGCAGTTCTTC
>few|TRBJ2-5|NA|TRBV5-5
CASSLVPPETQYF
TGTGCCAGCAGCTTGGTGCCACCAGAGACCCAGTACTTC
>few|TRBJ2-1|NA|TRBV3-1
CASSLTAEGEQFF
TGTGCCAGCAGCCTGACGGCCGAGGGGGAGCAGTTCTTC
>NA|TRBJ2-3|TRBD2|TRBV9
CASSRGTSSSTDTQYF
TGTGCCAGCAGCCGAGGGACTAGCTCTAGCACAGATACGCAGTATTTT
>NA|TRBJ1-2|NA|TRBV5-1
CASTKDGAKGGYTF
TGCGCCAGCACCAAAGACGGGGCAAAGGGAGGCTACACCTTC
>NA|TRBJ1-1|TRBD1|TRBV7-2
CASSWDREKAFF
TGTGCCAGCAGTTGGGACAGGGAGAAAGCTTTCTTT
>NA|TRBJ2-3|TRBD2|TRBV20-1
CSARGGSSGGGTDTQYF
TGCAGTGCTAGAGGGGGGTCTAGCGGGGGAGGCACAGATACGCAGTATTTT
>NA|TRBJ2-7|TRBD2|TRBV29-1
CSVATSGNHEQYF
TGCAGCGTAGCGACTAGCGGGAACCACGAGCAGTACTTC
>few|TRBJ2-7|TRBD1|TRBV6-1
CASRGQGHSYEQYF
TGTGCCAGCAGGGGACAGGGACACTCCTACGAGCAGTACTTC
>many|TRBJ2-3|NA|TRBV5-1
CASSVLRADTQYF
TGCGCCAGCAGCGTCCTAAGAGCAGATACGCAGTATTTT
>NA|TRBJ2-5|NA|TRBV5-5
CASSPSAVEETQYF
TGTGCCAGCAGCCCTAGCGCCGTCGAAGAGACCCAGTACTTC
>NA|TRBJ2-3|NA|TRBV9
CASSVSSGEDTQYF
TGTGCCAGCAGCGTAAGTAGTGGGGAAGATACGCAGTATTTT
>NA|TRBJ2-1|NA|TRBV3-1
CASSQEGERDNEQFF
TGTGCCAGCAGCCAAGAGGGGGAGAGAGACAATGAGCAGTTCTTC
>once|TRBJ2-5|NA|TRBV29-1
CSVDPGLGETQYF
TGCAGCGTTGATCCGGGGTTGGGGGAGACCCAGTACTTC
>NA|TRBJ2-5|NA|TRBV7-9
CASSSGLSQGETQYF
TGTGCCAGCAGCTCGGGGCTTTCCCAAGGGGAGACCCAGTACTTC
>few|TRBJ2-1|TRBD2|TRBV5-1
CASSFGTRGDEQFF
TGCGCCAGCAGCTTCGGGACTAGAGGGGATGAGCAGTTCTTC
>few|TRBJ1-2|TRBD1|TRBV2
CAGSRDSYYGYTF
TGTGCCGGGAGCCGGGACAGTTACTATGGCTACACCTTC
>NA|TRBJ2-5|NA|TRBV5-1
CASSSGLPQETQYF
TGCGCCAGCAGCTCGGGTCTACCACAAGAGACCCAGTACTTC
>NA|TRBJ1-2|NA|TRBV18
CASSPLPPLTATNYGYTF
TGTGCCAGCTCACCACTACCCCCTCTGACAGCAACTAACTATGGCTACACCTTC
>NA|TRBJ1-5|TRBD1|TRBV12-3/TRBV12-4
CASSRSNRGLRFNQPQHF
TGTGCCAGCAGTAGATCTAACAGGGGTTTGAGGTTCAATCAGCCCCAGCATTTT
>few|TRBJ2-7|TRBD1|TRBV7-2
CASSRPRQGIHEQYF
TGTGCCAGCAGCCGCCCAAGACAGGGCATCCACGAGCAGTACTTC
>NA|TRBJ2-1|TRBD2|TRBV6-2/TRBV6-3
CASKRHTQAGGDEQFF
TGTGCCAGCAAACGCCATACCCAAGCGGGAGGTGATGAGCAGTTCTTC
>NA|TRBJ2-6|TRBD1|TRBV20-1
CSARVGTAVANVLTF
TGCAGTGCTAGAGTGGGGACAGCTGTGGCCAACGTCCTGACTTTC
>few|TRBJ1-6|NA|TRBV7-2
CASSLQEGPLHF
TGTGCCAGCAGCTTACAGGAGGGACCCCTCCACTTT
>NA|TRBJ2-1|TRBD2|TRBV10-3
CAITPSGRERNEQFF
TGTGCCATCACCCCCAGCGGGAGGGAGCGGAATGAGCAGTTCTTC
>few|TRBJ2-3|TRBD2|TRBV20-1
CSAELAATDTQYF
TGCAGTGCGGAACTAGCGGCTACAGATACGCAGTATTTT
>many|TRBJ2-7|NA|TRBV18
CASSKEGEQYF
TGTGCCAGCTCAAAAGAAGGCGAGCAGTACTTC
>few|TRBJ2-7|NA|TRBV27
CASSLRPDSIYEQYF
TGTGCCAGCAGTTTACGCCCGGACAGTATCTACGAGCAGTACTTC
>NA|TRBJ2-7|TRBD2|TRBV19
CASSIISGGALEQYF
TGTGCCAGTAGTATAATCAGCGGGGGGGCTCTCGAGCAGTACTTC
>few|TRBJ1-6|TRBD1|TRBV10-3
CAISTGTGNSPLHF
TGTGCCATCAGTACCGGGACAGGGAATTCACCCCTCCACTTT
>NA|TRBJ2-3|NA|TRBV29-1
CSVGRTDTDTQYF
TGCAGCGTGGGAAGGACAGACACAGATACGCAGTATTTT
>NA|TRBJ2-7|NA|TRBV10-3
CAISGASAPPQYF
TGTGCCATCAGTGGGGCCTCAGCCCCCCCCCAGTACTTC
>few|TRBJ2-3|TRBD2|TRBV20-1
CSADSGPYTDTQYF
TGCAGTGCTGATAGCGGGCCTTACACAGATACGCAGTATTTT
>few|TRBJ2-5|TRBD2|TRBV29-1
CSGGPLAGETQYF
TGCAGCGGAGGACCATTAGCGGGAGAGACCCAGTACTTC
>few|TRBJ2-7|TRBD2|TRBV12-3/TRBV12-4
CASRRSSLGLAGDYEQYF
TGTGCCAGCAGAAGGTCGTCCCTCGGACTAGCGGGGGACTACGAGCAGTACTTC
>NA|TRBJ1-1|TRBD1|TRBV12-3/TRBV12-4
CASSFRDRENTEAFF
TGTGCCAGCAGTTTTAGGGACAGGGAGAACACTGAAGCTTTCTTT